This T cell receptor beta chain appears in the sequencing data of a study of CD8 T cells in Susac syndrome (dated by TCRdb to between 2018 and 2020). About the investigation overall: Whether CD8+ T cell activation and differentiation in Susac syndrome was antigen driven was tested using repertoire sequencing. CD8+ T cell repertoire clonality was compared between some 13 healthy donors, approximately 14 Susac syndrome patients and some 15 multiple sclerosis patients.

Sequences SGHDN (CDR1) and FVKESK (CDR2) are obtained from the germline V gene. Including the terminal cysteine and phenylalanine, the CDR3 comprises 13 residues. Only the CDR3 region is kept as DNA, spanning 39 bases read in frame from base 1. The V and J ends are trimmed by 1 base and 7 bases, leaving 10 bases between them. RNA was extracted using the RNeasy kit, and about 0.5 to 1 microgram was reverse transcribed with random hexamers. The immunoSEQ multiplex PCR assay, covering 54 Vbeta and 13 Jbeta segments, was used to amplify TCR beta CDR3 regions. PCR amplification bias was corrected using a synthetic template baseline for primer optimization and computational correction. The authors' pipeline ran thus. Reads were assigned to V, D and J genes according to IMGT and analyzed in immunoSEQ Analyzer, with only productive sequences retained. Clonality was computed as one minus Shannon entropy normalized by log2 of the number of productive unique sequences. For each patient and control, public and private clones were evaluated within the 100 most prevalent clones. Susac-specific clones were defined as absent from healthy and MS cohorts, over a thousand published viral clones and other ImmuneACCESS disease sequences. TCRdb trimmed public reads at Q25 via fastp, called clones via MiXCR and kept in-frame beta chains. Rows are unified per CDR3 protein, each entry keeping the most common DNA and genes. TCRdb, not the authors, supplied the V and J calls. Across this sample there are 400,000 or so distinct CDR3 sequences, with approximately 85% seen only once. About 0.12% of the sample belongs to the ten largest clones.

Peripheral blood CD8+ and CD4+ T cells from healthy donors, Susac syndrome patients and multiple sclerosis patients were profiled by high-throughput TCR beta sequencing. Treatment-naive patients with stable or active relapsing-remitting disease fulfilling revised McDonald criteria were used as multiple sclerosis controls. Bulk CD8+ and CD4+ T cells were purified by magnetic negative isolation, whereas CD8+ TEMRA cells were enriched by FACS. Blood was collected in EDTA tubes and processed within 24 hours, with PBMCs isolated through density gradient centrifugation. PBMCs intended for TCR sequencing were cryopreserved in liquid nitrogen and were subsequently thawed in a 37 degrees C water bath. The sorted or isolated CD4+, CD8+ and CD8+ TEMRA cells reached a purity of at least 90%. On this clonotype itself: Its antigen is currently not known. No much larger clone is present one base from it, and per-base qualities are unavailable.

The full study reports these points: The TCR sequencing and HLA analysis was acknowledged to have included a relatively small number of individuals.

This chain is built from TRBV14 and TRBJ1-1; the D gene remains uncertain. Sequenced input: CD8+ T cells from PBMCs. The origin of this receptor is a human donor with multiple sclerosis. The CDR3 sequence is CASSQVPGIEAFF. The sequenced DNA: TGTGCCAGCAGCCAAGTTCCTGGGATTGAAGCTTTCTTT.